The 3 T cell receptor beta chains reported below all come from one sample, sequenced in a study of somatic mutations in cytotoxic T cells in rheumatoid arthritis. The method was immunoSEQ multiplex PCR; TCRdb's version includes in-frame clones alone and lacks a portion of them. The table has fewer than 6,500 clones, approximately 80% seen once. The specimen sequenced was CD8+ T cells sorted from blood. Every receptor here comes from an adult with rheumatoid arthritis.

The rearrangement links TRBV4-1 to TRBJ1-4, with unresolved D. There are 16 residues in the CDR3. Per germline, CDR1 MGHRA and CDR2 YSYEKL. V was pared by 5 bases and J by 4 bases, with 17 bases between. The CDR3 DNA reads as TGCGCCAGCAGCGCGAACCCAGGACGGATTAATGAAAAACTGTTTTTT. Its translation is CASSANPGRINEKLFF.

V usage is TRBV2 and J usage is TRBJ2-7; D uncertain. V lost 9 bases and J lost 4, with 13 bases in between. This CDR3 region has 12 residues. Germline CDR1 is SNHLY and CDR2 is FYNNEI. CDR3 region: CASLAPEYEQYF. CDR3 sequence (DNA): TGTGCCAGTCTGGCTCCAGAGTACGAGCAGTACTTC.

V is TRBV19 and J is TRBJ1-1, with no clear D. CDR1 is LNHDA, CDR2 SQIVND, per germline (reference sequence). The CDR3 runs to 14 residues. The V gene lost 3 bases and the J gene lost 6 bases, with 14 bases spanning the gap. CDR3 region: CASSMGGRKPEAFF. CDR3 sequence (DNA): TGTGCCAGTAGTATGGGCGGGAGAAAGCCTGAAGCTTTCTTT.